One TCR beta chain is described in this entry. These data originate in a study of shared clonotypes between healthy human individuals. The assay was immunoSEQ multiplex PCR, and TCRdb's table has in-frame clones only and misses some. The sample carries about 2.5 million clones, around 93% recorded once. The sequenced sample was naive CD4+ T cells from PBMCs. Indicated subset: CD45RA+ positively selected. The receptor comes from a man between 18 and 29 years old in good health. Some clones in this sample may be carry-over from other donors' samples.

CDR3 nucleotides: TGTGCCTGGGGGAGAAGGCGGAACACTGAAGCTTTCTTT. Protein sequence: CAWGRRRNTEAFF. This chain connects TRBV30 to TRBJ1-1; no clear D. Trimming took 5 bases from V and 1 from J, leaving 11 bases between them. Germline values: CDR1 GTSNPN, CDR2 SVGIG (reference sequence). CDR3 length: 13 residues.